The rows below give T cell receptor beta chains drawn from one sample of a study of graft-versus-host responses after intestinal transplantation. These receptors are not linked to any known antigen. Generated by immunoSEQ multiplex PCR, the TCRdb table keeps only in-frame clones and is missing some. The table includes around 90,000 clones, roughly 93% detected once. Specimen: unstimulated CD8+ T cells sorted from spleen or lymph node cells, collected before transplant. The source of these receptors is a human donor who was the organ donor for an intestinal transplant. CDR3s include the opening cysteine and the closing phenylalanine or tryptophan. Fields, in order: J gene, D gene, V gene, clone size, CDR3 protein, CDR3 DNA. The D gene is left open where the match is weak. Clone size is shown for a subset of rows, as once, few, many or a class of expanded clone.

J: TRBJ1-5
D: TRBD1
V: TRBV7-2
size: NA
CDR3: CASSGQGGMEPQHF
DNA: TGTGCCAGCAGCGGACAGGGCGGAATGGAGCCCCAGCATTTT

J: TRBJ2-7
D: NA
V: TRBV19
size: NA
CDR3: CASSGLSYEQYF
DNA: TGTGCCAGTAGTGGGCTCTCCTACGAGCAGTACTTC

J: TRBJ2-3
D: NA
V: TRBV2
size: NA
CDR3: CASSPGLSFPYF
DNA: TGTGCCAGCAGTCCGGGACTCTCATTCCCATATTTT

J: TRBJ2-7
D: TRBD2
V: TRBV27
size: NA
CDR3: CASSLRLAGAYEQYF
DNA: TGTGCCAGCAGTCTCAGACTAGCGGGAGCCTACGAGCAGTACTTC

J: TRBJ2-1
D: NA
V: TRBV7-3
size: NA
CDR3: CASSRQWEDSYNEQFF
DNA: TGTGCCAGCAGCCGACAGTGGGAGGACTCCTACAATGAGCAGTTCTTC

J: TRBJ2-7
D: NA
V: TRBV19
size: NA
CDR3: CASSPGTPLYEQYF
DNA: TGTGCCAGTAGCCCCGGGACACCACTCTACGAGCAGTACTTC

J: TRBJ2-1
D: NA
V: TRBV6-1
size: NA
CDR3: CASSEGGVYEQFF
DNA: TGTGCCAGCAGTGAGGGGGGAGTCTACGAGCAGTTCTTC

J: TRBJ2-2
D: NA
V: TRBV7-9
size: few
CDR3: CVTPGELFF
DNA: TGTGTTACACCCGGGGAGCTGTTTTTT

J: TRBJ1-1
D: TRBD1
V: TRBV9
size: NA
CDR3: CASTSQPLLFRGMNTEAFF
DNA: TGTGCCAGCACCTCTCAGCCGCTCCTATTCAGGGGGATGAACACTGAAGCTTTCTTT

J: TRBJ1-5
D: NA
V: TRBV15
size: NA
CDR3: CATSRDVLGVQPQHF
DNA: TGTGCCACCAGCAGAGATGTATTGGGAGTTCAGCCCCAGCATTTT

J: TRBJ1-5
D: TRBD1
V: TRBV6-5
size: NA
CDR3: CASSYGQGGQPQHF
DNA: TGTGCCAGCAGTTACGGACAGGGAGGGCAGCCCCAGCATTTT

J: TRBJ2-3
D: NA
V: TRBV7-9
size: NA
CDR3: CASSLLLPGDTQYF
DNA: TGTGCCAGCAGCTTACTCTTACCCGGGGATACGCAGTATTTT

J: TRBJ1-4
D: NA
V: TRBV5-6
size: NA
CDR3: CASSLKGSWGGKLFF
DNA: TGTGCCAGCAGCTTGAAAGGGAGTTGGGGAGGAAAACTGTTTTTT

J: TRBJ2-7
D: TRBD1
V: TRBV2
size: NA
CDR3: CASQQGRQGAYEQYF
DNA: TGTGCCAGCCAGCAAGGTCGACAGGGGGCCTACGAGCAGTACTTC

J: TRBJ2-7
D: NA
V: TRBV5-4
size: NA
CDR3: CASSLGQNSYEQYF
DNA: TGTGCCAGCAGCTTGGGACAGAACTCCTACGAGCAGTACTTC

J: TRBJ2-2
D: TRBD1
V: TRBV6-1
size: NA
CDR3: CASSDWTGVTGELFF
DNA: TGTGCCAGCAGTGATTGGACAGGGGTAACCGGGGAGCTGTTTTTT

J: TRBJ2-1
D: NA
V: TRBV2
size: NA
CDR3: CASRVTGVYNEQFF
DNA: TGTGCCAGCAGGGTAACAGGAGTCTACAATGAGCAGTTCTTC

J: TRBJ2-7
D: TRBD2
V: TRBV5-6
size: NA
CDR3: CASSWEGPPDEQYF
DNA: TGTGCCAGCAGCTGGGAGGGTCCCCCGGACGAGCAGTACTTC

J: TRBJ1-2
D: NA
V: TRBV5-8
size: NA
CDR3: CASSGYRLRNYGYTF
DNA: TGTGCCAGCAGCGGATACAGGTTAAGGAACTATGGCTACACCTTC

J: TRBJ2-2
D: NA
V: TRBV2
size: NA
CDR3: CANRGYTGELFF
DNA: TGTGCCAACCGGGGGTACACCGGGGAGCTGTTTTTT

J: TRBJ2-3
D: TRBD2
V: TRBV28
size: NA
CDR3: CASSWGGVADTQYF
DNA: TGTGCCAGCAGTTGGGGGGGGGTGGCAGATACGCAGTATTTT

J: TRBJ2-5
D: TRBD2
V: TRBV12-5
size: NA
CDR3: CASGSSSGALQETQYF
DNA: TGTGCTAGTGGATCTTCTAGCGGGGCTTTACAAGAGACCCAGTACTTC

J: TRBJ1-4
D: NA
V: TRBV11-2
size: NA
CDR3: CASSWTAPEKLFF
DNA: TGTGCCAGCAGCTGGACAGCCCCTGAAAAACTGTTTTTT

J: TRBJ2-1
D: TRBD2
V: TRBV10-1
size: NA
CDR3: CASGSGVEGDNEQFF
DNA: TGCGCCAGCGGTAGCGGGGTTGAGGGGGACAATGAGCAGTTCTTC

J: TRBJ2-7
D: TRBD2
V: TRBV19
size: NA
CDR3: CASSIGRGSSYEQYF
DNA: TGTGCCAGTAGTATAGGTCGCGGGAGTTCCTACGAGCAGTACTTC

J: TRBJ2-7
D: NA
V: TRBV27
size: few
CDR3: CASSSLSREQYF
DNA: TGTGCCAGCAGTTCCCTATCCCGCGAGCAGTACTTC

J: TRBJ1-4
D: NA
V: TRBV9
size: NA
CDR3: CASSLDGDNEKLFF
DNA: TGTGCCAGCAGCCTCGACGGAGATAATGAAAAACTGTTTTTT

J: TRBJ2-2
D: TRBD2
V: TRBV18
size: NA
CDR3: CASSPGGTGELFF
DNA: TGTGCCAGCTCACCCGGGGGGACCGGGGAGCTGTTTTTT

J: TRBJ2-7
D: NA
V: TRBV10-2
size: few
CDR3: CASTLDSSYEQYF
DNA: TGCGCCAGCACCCTGGACTCCTCCTACGAGCAGTACTTC

J: TRBJ2-5
D: NA
V: TRBV27
size: NA
CDR3: CASSWDTQETQYF
DNA: TGTGCCAGCAGTTGGGACACCCAAGAGACCCAGTACTTC

J: TRBJ2-3
D: TRBD2
V: TRBV6-5
size: NA
CDR3: CASSTPSGGPDTQYF
DNA: TGTGCCAGCAGCACTCCAAGCGGGGGACCAGATACGCAGTATTTT

J: TRBJ2-1
D: TRBD2
V: TRBV7-7
size: NA
CDR3: CASARDFSSGEQFF
DNA: TGTGCTAGCGCCCGAGACTTCTCTAGCGGGGAGCAGTTCTTC

J: TRBJ2-1
D: NA
V: TRBV7-2
size: once
CDR3: CASSRGVAAVLGEQFF
DNA: TGTGCCAGCAGCCGAGGTGTAGCTGCGGTCTTGGGTGAGCAGTTCTTC

J: TRBJ2-1
D: TRBD2
V: TRBV19
size: NA
CDR3: CASSIFSGGYNEQFF
DNA: TGTGCCAGTAGTATTTTTAGCGGGGGCTACAATGAGCAGTTCTTC

J: TRBJ1-2
D: NA
V: TRBV14
size: NA
CDR3: CASSQYRDPNYGYTF
DNA: TGTGCCAGCAGCCAATACCGGGATCCCAACTATGGCTACACCTTC

J: TRBJ2-7
D: NA
V: TRBV5-5
size: NA
CDR3: CASSLAQRANYEQYF
DNA: TGTGCCAGCAGCTTGGCCCAGCGGGCTAACTACGAGCAGTACTTC

J: TRBJ2-1
D: NA
V: TRBV19
size: NA
CDR3: CASASSPWSYNEQFF
DNA: TGTGCCAGTGCATCGAGCCCGTGGTCCTACAATGAGCAGTTCTTC

J: TRBJ2-1
D: TRBD1
V: TRBV13
size: once
CDR3: CASSPWDSISYNEQFF
DNA: TGTGCCAGCAGCCCCTGGGACAGTATCTCCTACAATGAGCAGTTCTTC

J: TRBJ1-4
D: NA
V: TRBV19
size: NA
CDR3: CASSMNREGTNEKLFF
DNA: TGTGCCAGTAGTATGAACAGGGAGGGAACTAATGAAAAACTGTTTTTT